The 25 T cell receptor beta chains given below trace back to one sample, sequenced in a study of blood T cell repertoires in COVID-19. Profiled with immunoSEQ multiplex PCR; TCRdb holds only in-frame clones, not every one. The repertoire holds tens of thousands of clones, with roughly 83% as singletons. The specimen sequenced was peripheral blood. The origin of the receptors is a man in his 70s with active COVID-19.

The chain has TRBV5-1 and TRBJ1-3; D is undetermined. This CDR3 has 16 residues. In germline, CDR1 is SGHRS, CDR2 YFSETQ. Trimming shortened V by 0 bases and J by 1 base, and 11 bases separated the two germline ends. For the CDR3, the DNA is TGCGCCAGCAGCTTGGAGCTTGGGCTTTCTGGAAACACCATATATTTT. Residues: CASSLELGLSGNTIYF.

The V gene is TRBV6-6, the J gene TRBJ1-1; D is possibly TRBD1 (5 bases). Germline V gene sequence: CDR1 MNHNY, CDR2 SVGAGI (reference sequence). The CDR3 runs 14 residues. V was pared by 6 bases and J by 2 bases, with 13 bases between. DNA of the CDR3: TGTGCCAGCAGCCCAACAGGATACAACACTGAAGCTTTCTTT. This sequence encodes CASSPTGYNTEAFF.

V is TRBV5-6 and J is TRBJ2-5; the match to TRBD2 covers 12 bases. The CDR3 runs to 15 residues. With V trimmed by 1 base and J by 5 bases, 3 bases remained unmatched. Germline V gives CDR1 SGHDT, CDR2 YYEEEE. The CDR3, as DNA: TGTGCCAGCAGCTTGTCGCTAGCGGGAGGGGAGACCCAGTACTTC. It specifies CASSLSLAGGETQYF.

This clone is a singleton in its sample. V and J are TRBV15 and TRBJ1-5; D uncertain. V dropped 0 bases and J dropped 7 bases, with 7 bases sitting between them. This CDR3 is built from 13 residues. CDR1 and CDR2 from the germline V gene are LNHNV and YYDKDF (reference sequence). CDR3 protein: CATSRDPRQPQHF. The CDR3 nucleotides are TGTGCCACCAGCAGAGATCCCAGGCAGCCCCAGCATTTT.

This chain connects TRBV4-1 to TRBJ1-2; D is perhaps TRBD1 (5 bases). CDR1 and CDR2 (germline): MGHRA, YSYEKL. Trimming took off 1 base at V and 4 bases at J, with 7 bases between the two ends. The CDR3 sequence is 13 residues long. DNA of the CDR3: TGCGCCAGCAGCCAAGCAGGGTCCTATGGCTACACCTTC. Translated, it gives CASSQAGSYGYTF.

V gene TRBV29-1 combines with J gene TRBJ2-3; 8 bases align to TRBD2. V shed 5 bases and J 0 bases; nucleotides not matched to a gene: 1. This CDR3 is 13 amino acids long. The germline V gene has CDR1 SQVTM and CDR2 ANQGSEA. The CDR3 DNA sequence: TGCAGCGTTAGACTAGCGAGCACAGATACGCAGTATTTT. It specifies CSVRLASTDTQYF.

The chain recombines TRBV3-1 (or the pseudogene TRBV3-2) with TRBJ1-2, with D perhaps matching TRBD1 (6 bases). V gave up 4 bases and J gave up 3 bases, with 15 bases separating them. This CDR3 is built from 15 residues. Germline loops: CDR1 LGHDT, CDR2 YNNKEL (reference sequence). CDR3 in DNA: TGTGCCAGCAGCCCCAACCCGGACAGATACTATGGCTACACCTTC. Its protein product is CASSPNPDRYYGYTF.

There are a few counts of this clone. The V gene is TRBV13, the J gene TRBJ1-1; D is unclear. Deletions cut 2 bases from V and 1 base from J, with 11 bases between. Germline V CDR1 and CDR2: PRHDT, FYEKMQ (reference sequence). The CDR3 sequence is 15 residues long. The CDR3 DNA is TGTGCCAGCAGCTTATGGCCCGCCAGGAACACTGAAGCTTTCTTT. It specifies CASSLWPARNTEAFF.

V usage is TRBV10-3 and J usage is TRBJ1-3, with a possible D match to TRBD1 (5 bases). Trimming took off 0 bases at V and 7 bases at J, with 16 bases between the two ends. Germline assignment: CDR1 ENHRY and CDR2 SYGVKD. The length of the CDR3 is 16 residues. The CDR3 DNA reads as TGTGCCATCAGTGAGTCGGTGGGGAAAGGGGCCAACACCATATATTTT. Encoded protein: CAISESVGKGANTIYF.

The chain links TRBV30 to TRBJ2-7; 7 bases are shared with TRBD2. The CDR3 extends over 12 amino acids. From germline, CDR1 is GTSNPN and CDR2 SVGIG (reference sequence). The CDR3 DNA sequence: TGTGCAGGAGGGAGCGGGGTACACGAGCAGTACTTC. Translating it yields CAGGSGVHEQYF.

This chain joins TRBV7-8 and TRBJ1-6; the D gene is possibly TRBD1 (5 bases). V lost 5 bases to trimming and J lost 6 bases, with 14 bases between them. The CDR3 loop spans 15 amino acids. Germline-derived CDR1 and CDR2 are SGHVS and FQNEAQ. CDR3 region: CASSVTQGGNSPLHF. CDR3 bases: TGTGCCAGCAGCGTAACCCAGGGAGGTAATTCACCCCTCCACTTT.

The chain has TRBV5-1 and TRBJ2-2; 10 bases align to TRBD1. V shed 4 bases, J shed 6 bases, and the junction held 6 bases outside the gene matches. CDR3 length: 15 amino acids. Germline V gene sequence: CDR1 SGHRS, CDR2 YFSETQ. Here the CDR3 reads CASSEGQGIPGELFF. In DNA, the CDR3 is TGCGCCAGCAGCGAGGGACAGGGGATCCCCGGGGAGCTGTTTTTT.

The chain links TRBV3-1 (or the pseudogene TRBV3-2) to TRBJ2-3; weak D call: TRBD2 (6 bases). The germline V gene has CDR1 LGHDT and CDR2 YNNKEL (reference sequence). The CDR3 extends over 13 amino acids. V was trimmed by 4 bases and J by 7 bases, leaving 12 bases between them. The CDR3 protein is CASSRGESNTQYF. The DNA of the CDR3 is TGTGCCAGCAGCCGGGGGGAATCTAATACGCAGTATTTT.

J is TRBJ2-5 and V is TRBV18; 11 nucleotides match TRBD1. With 0 bases clipped from V and 3 bases from J, the junction kept 9 bases outside the gene matches. The germline V gene has CDR1 KGHSH and CDR2 LQKENI. CDR3 length: 18 amino acids. CDR3: CASSPPIGQGALKETQYF. CDR3 bases: TGTGCCAGCTCACCACCTATTGGACAGGGGGCCTTGAAAGAGACCCAGTACTTC.

This clone has only one observation. The V gene is TRBV18, the J gene TRBJ2-3, with D maybe TRBD1 (6 bases). Per the germline V gene, CDR1 is KGHSH and CDR2 is LQKENI. Trimming took off 6 bases at V and 1 base at J, with 17 bases between the two ends. The CDR3 totals 16 residues. CDR3 sequence (DNA): TGTGCCAGCTCGCCTGAATGGAACAGGGGCACAGATACGCAGTATTTT. Its translation: CASSPEWNRGTDTQYF.

In this sample, this clone turned up a few times. The V and J genes are TRBV29-1 and TRBJ2-3, with TRBD1 as a possible D gene (6 bases). The V and J ends lost 1 base and 2 bases respectively, with 13 bases between them. The CDR3 spans 15 residues. Germline V gene lookup returns CDR1 SQVTM and CDR2 ANQGSEA. Here the CDR3 reads CSVEGGQGITDTQYF. CDR3 nucleotides: TGCAGCGTTGAAGGGGGTCAGGGGATCACAGATACGCAGTATTTT.

The chain employs TRBV7-3 and TRBJ2-2; D gene uncertain. V dropped 2 bases and J dropped 7 bases, with 11 bases sitting between them. From germline, CDR1 is SGHTA and CDR2 FQGTGA. This CDR3 comprises 14 residues. Written as DNA, the CDR3 is TGTGCCAGCAGCTTATGGCTAGACGGCGGGGAGCTGTTTTTT. Encoded protein: CASSLWLDGGELFF.

Only a few counts were recorded for this clone. The V call is TRBV19, the J call TRBJ1-2, with D tentatively TRBD1 (6 bases). The CDR3 covers 16 residues. The germline gives CDR1 LNHDA, CDR2 SQIVND (reference sequence). Trimming removed 9 bases from V and 0 bases from J, with 20 bases in between. The CDR3 sequence is CASLETGRTTNYGYTF. CDR3 sequence (DNA): TGTGCCAGCTTAGAGACAGGAAGAACAACTAACTATGGCTACACCTTC. Together with reference TRBV19 and TRBJ1-2, the CDR3 gives the full variable domain: DGGITQSPKYLFRKEGQNVTLSCEQNLNHDAMYWYRQDPGQGLRLIYYSQIVNDFQKGDIAEGYSVSREKKESFPLTVTSAQKNPTAFYLCASLETGRTTNYGYTFGSGTRLTVV.

J is TRBJ2-3 and V is TRBV6-5, with TRBD2 matching over 7 bases. Germline CDR1 is MNHEY and CDR2 is SVGAGI. J lost 6 bases, V lost 6 bases, and 6 bases had no gene match. CDR3 length: 13 residues. CDR3 residues: CASSRGGADTQYF. The CDR3 bases are TGTGCCAGCAGCCGCGGGGGAGCGGATACGCAGTATTTT.

V and J are TRBV2 and TRBJ1-2; weak D call: TRBD1 (6 bases). The CDR3 length is 13 residues. Trimming took 8 bases from V and 7 from J, leaving 17 bases between them. From germline, CDR1 is SNHLY and CDR2 FYNNEI. The CDR3, as DNA: TGTGCCAGCGACCCGGGACAATTGACTGGCTACACCTTC. Encoded protein: CASDPGQLTGYTF. The complete variable domain, with remaining parts taken from reference TRBV2 and TRBJ1-2, reads EPEVTQTPSHQVTQMGQEVILRCVPISNHLYFYWYRQILGQKVEFLVSFYNNEISEKSEIFDDQFSVERPDGSNFTLKIRSTKLEDSAMYFCASDPGQLTGYTFGSGTRLTVV.

This clone was counted only a few times. The V call is TRBV2, the J call TRBJ1-2; possibly TRBD1 for D (5 bases). CDR3 length: 12 amino acids. Germline-derived CDR1 and CDR2 are SNHLY and FYNNEI. V lost 5 bases and J lost 4, with 8 bases in between. The CDR3 nucleotides are TGTGCCAGCAGTCTAGACAGCTATGGCTACACCTTC. This encodes CASSLDSYGYTF.

This clone was detected only once. The chain joins TRBV19 to TRBJ2-1; TRBD2 aligns across 8 bases. Germline V gene sequence: CDR1 LNHDA, CDR2 SQIVND (reference sequence). The CDR3 totals 15 residues. Losses at the gene ends were 7 bases for V and 3 bases for J; bases not matched to a gene: 8. The CDR3: CASKPVGGGYNEQFF. DNA for the CDR3: TGTGCCAGTAAACCCGTCGGGGGGGGCTACAATGAGCAGTTCTTC. Based on the CDR3 plus reference TRBV19 and TRBJ2-1, the full variable domain is DGGITQSPKYLFRKEGQNVTLSCEQNLNHDAMYWYRQDPGQGLRLIYYSQIVNDFQKGDIAEGYSVSREKKESFPLTVTSAQKNPTAFYLCASKPVGGGYNEQFFGPGTRLTVL.

This clone has a single count. The chain is built from TRBV13 and TRBJ2-3; D gene unclear. CDR3 length: 18 amino acids. V lost 5 bases, J lost 4 bases, and 25 bases lay in between. The germline V gene encodes CDR1 PRHDT and CDR2 FYEKMQ (reference sequence). The CDR3 nucleotides read TGTGCCAGCAGCGCCCCGTCGTTTATAGTTTCGAGGCCAGATACGCAGTATTTT. Translated: CASSAPSFIVSRPDTQYF.

CDR3 region: CASSGSQAFF. In nucleotides, the CDR3 is TGCGCCAGCTCCGGGTCGCAGGCTTTCTTT. This chain joins TRBV10-2 and TRBJ1-1, with D uncertain. Trimming removed 8 bases at V and 11 bases at J, with 12 bases between. The germline V gene encodes CDR1 WSHSY and CDR2 SAAADI. The CDR3 spans 10 residues.

A single count supports this clone. The V gene is TRBV24-1, the J gene TRBJ2-1; 10 nucleotides agree with TRBD2. The trim removed 0 bases at V and 7 bases at J, leaving 5 bases unmatched. Germline V CDR1 and CDR2: KGHDR, SFDVKD. There are 16 residues in the CDR3. In nucleotides, the CDR3 is TGTGCCACCAGTGATTTGTCTAGCGGGAGTATAAATGAGCAGTTCTTC. Its protein product is CATSDLSSGSINEQFF.